This T cell receptor (beta chain) derives from a study of Graves' ophthalmopathy and Graves' hyperthyroidism. Study-wide results and caveats: Blood also harbored most expanded thyroid clonotypes above 0.001 frequency.

Amplifying from RNA transcripts, the study obtained TCR beta CDR3 regions. First-round RT-PCR employed HTBI primers, with a second-round multiplex PCR after it. TCRdb reanalysed the multiplex PCR reads using MiXCR and keeps one entry per CDR3 protein. The sample includes 650,000 to 800,000 distinct CDR3 sequences, 35% to 50% seen only once; the top ten take roughly 3.5%. About this clonotype: Its antigen remains unidentified.

Ophthalmopathy cases showed moderate-to-severe activity, scoring CAS ≥3 and NOSPECS ≥4, with duration under 3 months. Excluded were patients with other autoimmune diseases, uncontrolled infections, pregnancy or lactation. The sequencing sample was made of peripheral blood. The receptor was derived from an adult man with Graves' ophthalmopathy.

The CDR3 protein is CARAGTGDTGELFF. The CDR3 nucleotides are TGTGCTAGAGCCGGGACAGGGGACACCGGGGAGCTGTTTTTT. The chain recombines TRBV25-1 with TRBJ2-2; TRBD1 agrees at 10 bases. Germline CDR1 and CDR2: MGHDK and SYGVNS. The CDR3 runs 14 residues.